This is a list of T cell receptor beta chains from one sample in a study of T cell repertoires in cytomegalovirus infection. TCRdb used MiXCR to reprocess the reads, holding one entry per CDR3 protein. The sample records some 130,000 distinct CDR3 sequences, approximately 8.8% being singletons. Specimen: PBMCs. These receptors all come from a human donor in good health (CMV status not recorded). Some clones in this sample may be carry-over from other donors' samples. CDR3s include the opening cysteine and the closing phenylalanine or tryptophan. Each record gives: J gene, D gene, V gene, clone size, CDR3 protein, CDR3 DNA. D genes are given only for firm matches. Clone size is given for some rows only: seen once, a few or many times, or a class if the clone is expanded.

j_gene: TRBJ2-1; d_gene: TRBD2; v_gene: TRBV28; abundance: many; CDR3aa: CASSSTSRGSYNEQFF; CDR3nt: TGTGCCAGCAGTTCCACGTCGCGGGGGTCCTACAATGAGCAGTTCTTC
j_gene: TRBJ1-1; d_gene: -; v_gene: TRBV6-5; abundance: many; CDR3aa: CASSRTGTEAFF; CDR3nt: TGTGCCAGCAGCCGAACCGGGACAGAAGCTTTCTTT
j_gene: TRBJ2-2; d_gene: TRBD1; v_gene: TRBV29-1; abundance: few; CDR3aa: CSVDPQGSGELFF; CDR3nt: TGCAGCGTTGACCCACAGGGGTCCGGGGAGCTGTTTTTT
j_gene: TRBJ2-1; d_gene: -; v_gene: TRBV7-2; abundance: many; CDR3aa: CASSLSQGSHNEQFF; CDR3nt: TGTGCCAGCAGCTTATCTCAGGGTTCGCATAATGAGCAGTTCTTC
j_gene: TRBJ2-7; d_gene: TRBD2; v_gene: TRBV7-9; abundance: -; CDR3aa: CASSPQTSGGYYEQYF; CDR3nt: TGTGCCAGCAGCCCTCAGACTAGCGGGGGTTACTACGAGCAGTACTTC
j_gene: TRBJ2-3; d_gene: -; v_gene: TRBV29-1; abundance: few; CDR3aa: CSVEESRGTDTQYF; CDR3nt: TGCAGCGTTGAAGAATCGAGGGGCACAGATACGCAGTATTTT
j_gene: TRBJ1-5; d_gene: TRBD1; v_gene: TRBV19; abundance: many; CDR3aa: CASSRLTGGQPQHF; CDR3nt: TGTGCCAGTAGCCGACTGACAGGGGGTCAGCCCCAGCATTTT
j_gene: TRBJ1-2; d_gene: TRBD1; v_gene: TRBV12-3/TRBV12-4; abundance: many; CDR3aa: CAIRTGKSYGYTF; CDR3nt: TGTGCCATCAGGACAGGGAAGTCCTATGGCTACACCTTC
j_gene: TRBJ2-1; d_gene: -; v_gene: TRBV7-8; abundance: many; CDR3aa: CASSLAQGGYNEQFF; CDR3nt: TGTGCCAGCAGCTTAGCGCAGGGGGGTTACAATGAGCAGTTCTTC
j_gene: TRBJ1-5; d_gene: -; v_gene: TRBV7-9; abundance: many; CDR3aa: CASSLDSYNQPQHF; CDR3nt: TGTGCCAGCAGCCTGGACAGCTACAATCAGCCCCAGCATTTT
j_gene: TRBJ2-7; d_gene: -; v_gene: TRBV7-9; abundance: many; CDR3aa: CASSLPQGKASYEQYF; CDR3nt: TGTGCCAGCAGCCTTCCTCAGGGAAAAGCCTCCTACGAGCAGTACTTC
j_gene: TRBJ1-2; d_gene: -; v_gene: TRBV7-2; abundance: many; CDR3aa: CASSFGQGEEGYTF; CDR3nt: TGTGCCAGCAGCTTCGGGCAGGGAGAAGAAGGCTACACCTTC
j_gene: TRBJ1-5; d_gene: -; v_gene: TRBV30; abundance: many; CDR3aa: CAWSVRARGLYQPQHF; CDR3nt: TGTGCCTGGAGTGTACGGGCCCGAGGGCTCTATCAGCCCCAGCATTTT
j_gene: TRBJ2-3; d_gene: -; v_gene: TRBV28; abundance: many; CDR3aa: CASSGARGTDTQYF; CDR3nt: TGTGCCAGTTCCGGGGCGCGCGGCACAGATACGCAGTATTTT
j_gene: TRBJ2-7; d_gene: -; v_gene: TRBV7-8; abundance: many; CDR3aa: CASSFTNYEQYF; CDR3nt: TGTGCCAGCAGCTTTACCAACTACGAGCAGTACTTC
j_gene: TRBJ2-7; d_gene: TRBD1; v_gene: TRBV28; abundance: many; CDR3aa: CASSQDRGTIYEQYF; CDR3nt: TGTGCCAGCAGTCAGGACAGGGGTACGATCTACGAGCAGTACTTC
j_gene: TRBJ1-2; d_gene: -; v_gene: TRBV11-2; abundance: many; CDR3aa: CASSLDRTYGYTF; CDR3nt: TGTGCCAGCAGCTTAGATCGAACCTATGGCTACACCTTC
j_gene: TRBJ1-2; d_gene: TRBD1; v_gene: TRBV20-1; abundance: many; CDR3aa: CSARGGTGRAYTF; CDR3nt: TGCAGTGCTAGAGGTGGGACAGGGAGGGCCTACACCTTC
j_gene: TRBJ1-2; d_gene: -; v_gene: TRBV29-1; abundance: many; CDR3aa: CSVAEGMGYTF; CDR3nt: TGCAGCGTTGCCGAGGGGATGGGCTACACCTTC
j_gene: TRBJ1-3; d_gene: -; v_gene: TRBV28; abundance: many; CDR3aa: CASSFSRVNTIYF; CDR3nt: TGTGCCAGCAGTTTTAGCAGGGTGAACACCATATATTTT
j_gene: TRBJ2-7; d_gene: -; v_gene: TRBV6-2/TRBV6-3; abundance: -; CDR3aa: CASKGGTFDEQYF; CDR3nt: TGTGCCAGCAAGGGCGGAACCTTTGACGAGCAGTACTTC
j_gene: TRBJ2-5; d_gene: -; v_gene: TRBV5-4; abundance: many; CDR3aa: CASSFSGVWETQYF; CDR3nt: TGTGCCAGCAGCTTCTCGGGTGTCTGGGAGACCCAGTACTTC